The 25 T cell receptor beta chains reported below all come from one sample, sequenced in a study of CD8 T cells in ankylosing spondylitis. TCRdb redid the calling of the 5' RACE reads with MiXCR, one entry per CDR3 protein. Here the sample spans about 250,000 distinct CDR3 sequences, around 8% being singletons. Sequencing was done on a sample of blood, either unsorted or a sorted T cell fraction (not recorded which). Receptors were obtained from a female donor with ankylosing spondylitis or in good health (not recorded which).

This clonotype was detected many times. The CDR3 here is CASSLPGTGQVSYEQYF. CDR3 nucleotides: TGTGCCAGCAGCTTACCGGGGACGGGACAGGTCTCCTACGAGCAGTACTTC. This chain joins TRBV7-8 and TRBJ2-7; 8 positions agree with TRBD1. This CDR3 comprises 17 residues. Germline CDR1 reads SGHVS; CDR2 reads FQNEAQ. With 2 bases clipped from V and 0 bases from J, the junction kept 9 bases outside the gene matches.

This clonotype was counted ten times or more. The V and J genes are TRBV27 and TRBJ2-7; TRBD2 matches 9 bases. The germline gives CDR1 MNHEY, CDR2 SMNVEV (reference sequence). V lost 5 bases and J lost 6; bases outside the gene matches: 8. CDR3 length: 14 amino acids. The CDR3 coding sequence is TGTGCCAGCAGTCCAACCCTTAGCGGGAGCGAGCAGTACTTC. It is translated as CASSPTLSGSEQYF.

This clonotype was seen at least ten times. This sequence joins TRBV12-3 or TRBV12-4 and TRBJ2-5; D unresolved. CDR3 length equals 14 residues. V was pared by 7 bases and J by 5 bases, with 17 bases between. The CDR3 region is CASTQGLVAETQYF. The DNA for the CDR3 is TGTGCCAGCACTCAAGGGCTGGTCGCGGAGACCCAGTACTTC.

This clonotype showed up many times. The chain carries TRBV2 and TRBJ1-5, with no clear D. CDR1 and CDR2 from the germline V gene are SNHLY and FYNNEI. V gave up 6 bases and J gave up 7 bases, with 10 bases separating them. The CDR3 spans 12 residues. CDR3 DNA sequence: TGTGCCAGCAGCCACGAAAGGCAGCCCCAGCATTTT. This gives the protein CASSHERQPQHF.

This clonotype was counted many times. This chain connects TRBV12-3 or TRBV12-4 to TRBJ2-3; 11 bases match TRBD1. CDR3 length: 14 residues. J lost 6 bases, V lost 5 bases, and 4 bases had no gene match. CDR3 in amino acids: CASSGTGGRDTQYF. The CDR3 bases are TGTGCCAGCAGTGGGACAGGGGGAAGGGATACGCAGTATTTT.

This clonotype was observed many times. The V call is TRBV10-2, the J call TRBJ2-5; 9 nucleotides match TRBD1. Germline loops: CDR1 WSHSY, CDR2 SAAADI. The ends lost 3 bases at V and 9 bases at J; junction bases unmatched: 8. The CDR3 length is 14 residues. In DNA form, the CDR3 reads TGCGCCAGCAGTGAATGGGACAGGGAATTTGCCCAGTACTTC. Residues: CASSEWDREFAQYF.

This clonotype has ten or more counts. This chain links TRBV20-1 with TRBJ2-2, with 9 bases matching TRBD1. CDR3 length: 14 amino acids. The ends lost 6 bases at V and 3 bases at J; junction bases unmatched: 5. From germline, CDR1 is DFQATT and CDR2 SNEGSKA (reference sequence). This chain's CDR3 is CSAAGQGYTGELFF. The CDR3, as DNA: TGCAGTGCGGCGGGACAGGGTTACACCGGGGAGCTGTTTTTT.

This clonotype occurred many times. The chain is built from TRBV20-1 and TRBJ2-3, with D hard to call. The CDR3 consists of 13 residues. V gave up 1 base and J gave up 2 bases, with 7 bases separating them. Looked up from germline, CDR1 is DFQATT and CDR2 is SNEGSKA (reference sequence). CDR3 bases: TGCAGTGCTAGAGGGGCCTTCACAGATACGCAGTATTTT. This sequence encodes CSARGAFTDTQYF.

This clonotype has at least ten counts. This chain connects TRBV6-6 to TRBJ2-5; D is ambiguous. Germline lookup yields CDR1 MNHNY and CDR2 SVGAGI (reference sequence). This CDR3 comprises 13 residues. Trimming pared 4 bases from V and 7 bases from J, leaving 13 bases between. CDR3 coding DNA: TGTGCCAGCAGTTCCGAGGATGAAGGGACCCAGTACTTC. Amino acids: CASSSEDEGTQYF.

This clonotype was observed at least ten times. This chain links TRBV20-1 with TRBJ2-1; the D gene could be TRBD1 or TRBD2 (5 bases each). V was trimmed by 1 base and J by 9 bases, leaving 16 bases between them. This CDR3 spans 14 amino acids. CDR1 is DFQATT, CDR2 SNEGSKA, per germline (reference sequence). The CDR3 protein is CSARGEQGRAEQFF. Here the CDR3 DNA reads TGCAGTGCTAGAGGGGAGCAGGGAAGGGCTGAGCAGTTCTTC.

The CDR3 is CASSFPGLGLKTDTQYF. The CDR3 bases are TGTGCCAGCAGCTTCCCGGGACTAGGCCTTAAAACAGATACGCAGTATTTT. The V gene is TRBV11-2, the J gene TRBJ2-3; 8 bases match TRBD2. With V trimmed by 3 bases and J by 3 bases, 11 bases remained unmatched. CDR3 length: 17 amino acids. Germline CDR1 reads SGHAT; CDR2 reads FQNNGV.

This clonotype was recorded at least ten times. V gene TRBV7-7 combines with J gene TRBJ2-5; D gene uncertain. CDR1 SSHAT and CDR2 FNYEAQ come from the germline V gene (reference sequence). V shed 3 bases and J shed 4 bases, with 15 bases lying between them. CDR3 length equals 15 residues. The CDR3 nucleotides are TGTGCCAGCAGCTTGGGCACTCCCAACCGAGAGACCCAGTACTTC. Translation: CASSLGTPNRETQYF.

About this clonotype itself: A much larger clone lies one base from this, so it may be a read error. The gene calls are TRBV3-1 and TRBJ2-7; no clear D. The CDR3 length is 12 residues. The germline V gene has CDR1 LGHDT and CDR2 YNNKEL (reference sequence). Here the CDR3 reads CANSQSRSEQYF. CDR3 bases: TGTGCCAACAGCCAAAGTCGGAGCGAGCAGTACTTC.

The table lists this clonotype with many counts. The chain has TRBV4-3 and TRBJ2-1, with 8 positions matching TRBD2. V dropped 0 bases and J dropped 4; count of bases not matched to a gene: 5. The germline gives CDR1 LGHNA, CDR2 YSLEER. CDR3 length: 16 residues. CDR3 residues: CASSQDPSGRYNEQFF. The DNA for the CDR3 is TGCGCCAGCAGCCAAGATCCAAGCGGGAGATACAATGAGCAGTTCTTC.

This clonotype was recorded at least ten times. The V call is TRBV10-2, the J call TRBJ1-1; TRBD1 agrees at 11 bases. The CDR3 runs 15 residues. Germline V CDR1 and CDR2: WSHSY, SAAADI. J lost 4 bases, V lost 6 bases, and 7 bases had no gene match. The CDR3 reads CASSTAGTGGTEAFF. The CDR3 DNA is TGCGCCAGCAGCACGGCCGGGACAGGGGGCACTGAAGCTTTCTTT.

This clonotype was seen repeatedly, ten times or more. J is TRBJ2-6 and V is TRBV14; TRBD1 agrees at 12 bases. The CDR3 sequence is 18 residues long. In germline, CDR1 is SGHDN, CDR2 FVKESK. The junction had 6 bases not matched to a gene; V was cut back by 3 bases and J by 3 bases. CDR3 in DNA: TGTGCCAGCAGCCAGGGGACAGGGGGCTTGTTTGGGGCCAACGTCCTGACTTTC. Translating it yields CASSQGTGGLFGANVLTF.

This clonotype was observed many times. V and J are TRBV7-2 and TRBJ2-4; D gene unclear. This CDR3 region has 13 residues. Trimming took off 1 base at V and 7 bases at J, with 8 bases between the two ends. In germline, CDR1 is SGHTA, CDR2 FQGNSA. The CDR3, as DNA: TGTGCCAGCAGCTTAGGTGGTTGGAACATTCAGTACTTC. Translated: CASSLGGWNIQYF.

This clonotype came up many times. J is TRBJ2-2 and V is TRBV6-2 or TRBV6-3; no clear D gene. Trimming left V 6 bases short and J 5 bases short, with 16 bases between. CDR1 MNHEY and CDR2 SVGEGT come from the germline V gene. The length of the CDR3 is 15 residues. Here the CDR3 reads CASSQPRTATGELFF. The CDR3 DNA reads as TGTGCCAGCAGCCAACCTAGAACCGCTACCGGGGAGCTGTTTTTT.

The genes are TRBV28 and TRBJ1-4; D is unclear. This CDR3 contains 15 residues. In germline, CDR1 is MDHEN, CDR2 SYDVKM. Trimming removed 4 bases at V and 0 bases at J, with 9 bases between. This CDR3 reads CASSSLVSTNEKLFF. The CDR3, as DNA: TGTGCCAGCAGTTCCCTAGTGTCAACTAATGAAAAACTGTTTTTT.

This clonotype turned up a few times. The chain has TRBV7-2 and TRBJ2-1, with 8 bases aligning to TRBD1. With 4 bases clipped from V and 7 bases from J, the junction kept 3 bases outside the gene matches. CDR3 length equals 13 residues. CDR1 SGHTA and CDR2 FQGNSA come from the germline V gene. CDR3 residues: CASSSRQGNEQFF. The CDR3 coding sequence is TGTGCCAGCAGCTCCCGACAGGGGAATGAGCAGTTCTTC.

This clonotype came up many times. The V call is TRBV11-2, the J call TRBJ2-7, with 8 bases lining up with TRBD1. V lost 0 bases, J lost 5 bases, and 6 bases stayed unmatched. The CDR3 has 15 residues. Germline V gene lookup returns CDR1 SGHAT and CDR2 FQNNGV. CDR3 loop: CASSLDVQGDHEQYF. CDR3 in DNA: TGTGCCAGCAGCTTAGATGTACAGGGGGACCACGAGCAGTACTTC.

At least ten counts were recorded for this clonotype. The chain is built from TRBV11-1 and TRBJ2-7, with D perhaps assigned TRBD1 or TRBD2 (5 bases each). This CDR3 region has 15 residues. CDR1 and CDR2 from the germline V gene are SGHAT and FQDESV (reference sequence). With 5 bases removed from V and 1 base from J, the gap between germline ends came to 15 bases. Here the CDR3 DNA reads TGTGCCAGCAGCAACCGGGACCGCGGATCCTACGAGCAGTACTTC. Encoded protein: CASSNRDRGSYEQYF. Full variable domain (missing parts from reference TRBV11-1 and TRBJ2-7): EAEVAQSPRYKITEKSQAVAFWCDPISGHATLYWYRQILGQGPELLVQFQDESVVDDSQLPKDRFSAERLKGVDSTLKIQPAELGDSAMYLCASSNRDRGSYEQYFGPGTRLTVT.

The sample holds a few counts of this clonotype. The gene calls are TRBV7-9 and TRBJ2-5; TRBD2 aligns across 9 bases. Germline CDR1 reads SEHNR; CDR2 reads FQNEAQ (reference sequence). The CDR3 has 13 residues. J lost 1 base, V lost 6 bases, and 0 bases had no gene match. The CDR3 region is CASRLAGQETQYF. Here the CDR3 DNA reads TGTGCCAGCAGACTAGCGGGCCAAGAGACCCAGTACTTC.

This clonotype has only a few counts. V is TRBV20-1 and J is TRBJ2-7, with TRBD1 identical over 9 bases. Looked up from germline, CDR1 is DFQATT and CDR2 is SNEGSKA (reference sequence). CDR3 length: 15 amino acids. V lost 1 base, J lost 6 bases, and 10 bases stayed unmatched. The CDR3 region has the DNA TGCAGTGCTAGAGGCCCGGGACAGGGTGTTGGCGAGCAGTACTTC. It is translated as CSARGPGQGVGEQYF.

The rearrangement uses TRBV7-9 and TRBJ2-7; the D is unclear. This CDR3 contains 13 residues. Deletions cut 3 bases from V and 2 bases from J, with 8 bases between. The germline CDR1 and CDR2 sequences are SEHNR and FQNEAQ (reference sequence). The CDR3, as DNA: TGTGCCAGCAGCTTCCTACCCGCCTACGAGCAGTACTTC. Its translation is CASSFLPAYEQYF. The whole variable domain, filled in from reference TRBV7-9 and TRBJ2-7, reads DTGVSQNPRHKITKRGQNVTFRCDPISEHNRLYWYRQTLGQGPEFLTYFQNEAQLEKSRLLSDRFSAERPKGSFSTLEIQRTEQGDSAMYLCASSFLPAYEQYFGPGTRLTVT.